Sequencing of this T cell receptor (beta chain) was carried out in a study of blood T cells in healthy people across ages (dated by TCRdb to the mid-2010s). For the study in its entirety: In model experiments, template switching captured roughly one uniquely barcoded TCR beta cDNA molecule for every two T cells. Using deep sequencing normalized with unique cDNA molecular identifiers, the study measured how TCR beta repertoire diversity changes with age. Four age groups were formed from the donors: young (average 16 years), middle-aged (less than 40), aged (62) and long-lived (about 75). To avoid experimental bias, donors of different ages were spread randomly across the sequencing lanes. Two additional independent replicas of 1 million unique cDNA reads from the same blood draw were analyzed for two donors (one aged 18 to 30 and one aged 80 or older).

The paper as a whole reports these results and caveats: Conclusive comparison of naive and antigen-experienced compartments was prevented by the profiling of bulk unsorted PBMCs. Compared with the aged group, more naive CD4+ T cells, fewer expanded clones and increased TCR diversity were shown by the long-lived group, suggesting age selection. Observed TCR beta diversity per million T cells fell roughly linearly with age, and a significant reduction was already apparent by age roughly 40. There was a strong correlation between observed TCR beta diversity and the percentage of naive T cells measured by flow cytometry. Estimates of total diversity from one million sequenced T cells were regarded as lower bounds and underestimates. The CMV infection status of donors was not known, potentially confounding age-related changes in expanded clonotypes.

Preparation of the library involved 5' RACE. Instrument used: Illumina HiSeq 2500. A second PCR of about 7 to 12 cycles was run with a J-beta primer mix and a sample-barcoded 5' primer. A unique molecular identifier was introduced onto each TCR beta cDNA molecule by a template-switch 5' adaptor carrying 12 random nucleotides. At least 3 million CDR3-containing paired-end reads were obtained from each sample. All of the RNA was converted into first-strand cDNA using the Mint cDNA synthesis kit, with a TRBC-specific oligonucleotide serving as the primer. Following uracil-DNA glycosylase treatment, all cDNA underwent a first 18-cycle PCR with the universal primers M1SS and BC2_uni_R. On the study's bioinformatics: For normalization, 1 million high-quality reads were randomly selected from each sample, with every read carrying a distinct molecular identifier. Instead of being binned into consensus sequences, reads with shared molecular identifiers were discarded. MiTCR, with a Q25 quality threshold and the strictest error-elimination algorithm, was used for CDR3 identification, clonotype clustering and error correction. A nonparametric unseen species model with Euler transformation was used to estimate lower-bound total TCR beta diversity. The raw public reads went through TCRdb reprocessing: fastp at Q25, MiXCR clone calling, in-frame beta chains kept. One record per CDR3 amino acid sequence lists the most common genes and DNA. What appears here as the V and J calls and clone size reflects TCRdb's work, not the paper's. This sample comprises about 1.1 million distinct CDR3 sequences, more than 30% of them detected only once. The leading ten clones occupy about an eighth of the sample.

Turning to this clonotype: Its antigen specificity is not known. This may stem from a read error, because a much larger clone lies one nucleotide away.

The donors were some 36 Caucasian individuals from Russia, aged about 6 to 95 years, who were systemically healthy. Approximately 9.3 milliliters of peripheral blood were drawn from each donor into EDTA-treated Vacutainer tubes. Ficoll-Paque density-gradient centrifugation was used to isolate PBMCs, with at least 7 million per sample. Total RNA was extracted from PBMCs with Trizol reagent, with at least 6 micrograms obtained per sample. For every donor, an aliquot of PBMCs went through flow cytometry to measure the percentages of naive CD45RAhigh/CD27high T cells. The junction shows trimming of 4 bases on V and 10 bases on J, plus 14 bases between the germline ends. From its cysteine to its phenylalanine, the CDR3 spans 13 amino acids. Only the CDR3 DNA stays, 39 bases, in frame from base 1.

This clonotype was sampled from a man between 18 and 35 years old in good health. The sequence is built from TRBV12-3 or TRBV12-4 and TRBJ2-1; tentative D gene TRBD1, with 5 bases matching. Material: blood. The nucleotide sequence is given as TGTGCCAGCAGTTGGGGCTCGACGGAGGAGCAGTTCTTC. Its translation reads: CASSWGSTEEQFF.